This passage covers 29 T cell receptor beta chains from one sample sequenced in a study of PD-L1 blockade in urothelial cancer. Time point described: peripheral blood 6 weeks after treatment start. Clones were read by immunoSEQ multiplex PCR, and TCRdb kept only the in-frame ones, dropping some. The sample shows around 93,000 clones, roughly 85% of them seen only once. Sample: PBMCs, taken around atezolizumab (anti-PD-L1) treatment. Every receptor here comes from a man in his 70s with urothelial cancer.

This clone came up once. The chain links TRBV7-3 to TRBJ2-3, with D perhaps TRBD2 (5 bases). Trimming shortened V by 5 bases and J by 5 bases, and 17 bases separated the two germline ends. Per germline, CDR1 SGHTA and CDR2 FQGTGA. This CDR3 has 15 amino acids. The CDR3 DNA reads as TGTGCCAGCAGCACGGGGAGCCCCAACCTAGATACGCAGTATTTT. This sequence encodes CASSTGSPNLDTQYF.

The CDR3 protein is CASSYTASGLYEQYF. DNA for the CDR3: TGTGCCAGCAGTTACACGGCTAGCGGTCTCTACGAGCAGTACTTC. The J gene is TRBJ2-7, the V gene TRBV6-6, with 7 bases lining up with TRBD2. This CDR3 is 15 amino acids long. Looked up from germline, CDR1 is MNHNY and CDR2 is SVGAGI (reference sequence). Trimming took 2 bases from V and 3 from J; bases not matched to a gene: 7.

The chain employs TRBV19 and TRBJ2-1; tentatively, D is TRBD2 (5 bases). Looked up from germline, CDR1 is LNHDA and CDR2 is SQIVND (reference sequence). The V end was cut by 5 bases, the J end by 7 bases, with 15 bases between. CDR3 length: 14 residues. The CDR3 region has the DNA TGTGCCAGTAGTCTACTAGGACTTGCAAATGAGCAGTTCTTC. Protein sequence: CASSLLGLANEQFF.

V and J are TRBV4-2 and TRBJ2-1, with 13 bases that match TRBD2. Germline V lookup: CDR1 LGHNA, CDR2 YNFKEQ. V lost 0 bases to trimming and J lost 9 bases; unmatched junction nucleotides: 8. The CDR3 runs to 17 residues. The CDR3 DNA is TGTGCCAGCAGCCAAGACCTGGGGACTAGCGGGATAGGTGAGCAGTTCTTC. Residues: CASSQDLGTSGIGEQFF.

Here the CDR3 reads CASSYSQGPNTEAFF. The CDR3 DNA is TGTGCCAGCAGTTACTCGCAGGGGCCGAACACTGAAGCTTTCTTT. This chain uses TRBV6-5 with TRBJ1-1; a possible D gene is TRBD1 (6 bases). Trimming removed 0 bases from V and 1 base from J, with 9 bases in between. Germline V gives CDR1 MNHEY, CDR2 SVGAGI. The CDR3 is made up of 15 amino acids.

This clone came up a few times. The chain carries TRBV6-5 and TRBJ2-1; tentatively, D is TRBD2 (6 bases). CDR1 is MNHEY and CDR2 is SVGAGI in the germline V gene. CDR3 length: 15 amino acids. Trimming cost V 4 bases and J 1 base, with 11 bases left between them. The CDR3, as DNA: TGTGCCAGCAGTTCGGTGGGACTTTCCTACAATGAGCAGTTCTTC. It codes for CASSSVGLSYNEQFF.

The chain uses TRBV7-2 and TRBJ2-7; 8 bases are a match to TRBD2. The ends lost 3 bases at V and 5 bases at J; junction bases unmatched: 9. CDR3 length: 15 residues. Germline V gives CDR1 SGHTA, CDR2 FQGNSA. The CDR3 nucleotides read TGTGCCAGCAGCTTTGGGGCGCGGGAGGTCGACGAGCAGTACTTC. Its protein product is CASSFGAREVDEQYF. Looking up the rest from reference TRBV7-2 and TRBJ2-7 gives the full variable domain: GAGVSQSPSNKVTEKGKDVELRCDPISGHTALYWYRQSLGQGLEFLIYFQGNSAPDKSGLPSDRFSAERTGGSVSTLTIQRTQQEDSAVYLCASSFGAREVDEQYFGPGTRLTVT.

The J gene is TRBJ2-1, the V gene TRBV5-4, with 8 bases lining up with TRBD2. Germline trimming cut 0 bases from V and 4 bases from J; bases unmatched to any gene: 9. The CDR3 loop spans 17 amino acids. CDR1 SGHNT and CDR2 YYREEE come from the germline V gene (reference sequence). Written as DNA, the CDR3 is TGTGCCAGCAGCTTGGCTCGCGGGGGGCCTTCTTACAATGAGCAGTTCTTC. This gives the protein CASSLARGGPSYNEQFF.

The chain combines TRBV7-9 with TRBJ2-1; 8 bases line up with TRBD1. The CDR3 extends over 15 amino acids. Trimming took 5 bases from V and 5 from J; bases not matched to a gene: 8. Per germline, CDR1 SEHNR and CDR2 FQNEAQ (reference sequence). CDR3 loop: CASSPGAGGHNEQFF. DNA for the CDR3: TGTGCCAGCAGCCCGGGGGCAGGGGGCCACAATGAGCAGTTCTTC.

CDR3 sequence reads: CASSLVTGDFSNQPQHF. CDR3 nucleotide sequence: TGTGCCAGCAGCTTAGTGACAGGAGATTTTAGCAATCAGCCCCAGCATTTT. The genes are TRBV7-9 and TRBJ1-5, with D tentatively TRBD1 (6 bases). CDR3 size: 17 residues. CDR1 SEHNR and CDR2 FQNEAQ come from the germline V gene (reference sequence). V was pared by 1 base and J by 0 bases, with 13 bases between.

This chain joins TRBV6-5 and TRBJ1-2; the match to TRBD1 covers 9 bases. The germline V gene encodes CDR1 MNHEY and CDR2 SVGAGI. The length of the CDR3 is 14 residues. V gave up 9 bases and J gave up 2 bases; unmatched junction bases: 7. In nucleotides, the CDR3 is TGTGCCAGTGCGTTGGGACAGGGCAACTATGGCTACACCTTC. Encoded protein: CASALGQGNYGYTF.

This clone was seen only a few times. The J gene is TRBJ1-1, the V gene TRBV2, with D possibly being TRBD1 (6 bases). The CDR3 has 13 residues. V was pared by 5 bases and J by 1 base, with 8 bases between. CDR1 is SNHLY, CDR2 FYNNEI, per germline. The CDR3 nucleotides are TGTGCCAGCAGTAAGGGACAGAACACTGAAGCTTTCTTT. It encodes CASSKGQNTEAFF.

V and J are TRBV18 and TRBJ2-5; perhaps TRBD2 as D (6 bases). The germline CDR1 and CDR2 sequences are KGHSH and LQKENI. Between the trimmed V and J ends, which lost 0 bases and 2 bases, there was a span of 10 bases. The CDR3 loop spans 15 amino acids. The CDR3 nucleotides are TGTGCCAGCTCACCACCGTTGGGGGGACAAGAGACCCAGTACTTC. Translation gives CASSPPLGGQETQYF.

The V gene is TRBV6-5, the J gene TRBJ1-3; D is unresolved. V shed 6 bases and J shed 0 bases, with 9 bases lying between them. CDR1 is MNHEY, CDR2 SVGAGI, per germline. The CDR3 is 14 amino acids. The CDR3, as DNA: TGTGCCAGCAGCCCCAGTAACTCTGGAAACACCATATATTTT. Its translation is CASSPSNSGNTIYF.

The CDR3 loop is CSARGGNTIYF. Written as DNA, the CDR3 is TGCAGTGCTAGGGGGGGGAACACCATATATTTT. This sequence joins TRBV20-1 and TRBJ1-3; tentative D call: TRBD1 (5 bases). Trimming removed 3 bases from V and 7 bases from J, with 7 bases in between. This CDR3 contains 11 residues. The germline gives CDR1 DFQATT, CDR2 SNEGSKA (reference sequence).

This sequence joins TRBV5-1 and TRBJ2-6; 9 bases map to TRBD1. Looked up from germline, CDR1 is SGHRS and CDR2 is YFSETQ. The CDR3 spans 17 residues. With V trimmed by 3 bases and J by 6 bases, 10 bases remained unmatched. The CDR3 loop reads CASSSGTGRLEANVLTF. As DNA, the CDR3 is TGCGCCAGCAGCTCCGGGACAGGGAGGCTCGAGGCCAACGTCCTGACTTTC.

This rearrangement joins TRBV27 to TRBJ2-3, with TRBD1 matching over 8 bases. Germline lookup yields CDR1 MNHEY and CDR2 SMNVEV (reference sequence). The CDR3 length is 15 residues. The junction had 2 bases not matched to a gene; V was cut back by 2 bases and J by 1 base. The chain's CDR3 is CASSLQGAGTDTQYF. DNA of the CDR3: TGTGCCAGCAGTTTACAGGGGGCAGGCACAGATACGCAGTATTTT.

The V and J genes are TRBV7-2 and TRBJ1-2; D uncertain. Trimming removed 1 base from V and 11 bases from J, with 8 bases in between. The length of the CDR3 is 11 residues. Germline CDR1 SGHTA, CDR2 FQGNSA. In DNA, the CDR3 is TGTGCCAGCAGCTTAGGGAGCCGTTACACCTTC. It yields the protein CASSLGSRYTF. The whole variable domain, remainder taken from reference TRBV7-2 and TRBJ1-2, is GAGVSQSPSNKVTEKGKDVELRCDPISGHTALYWYRQSLGQGLEFLIYFQGNSAPDKSGLPSDRFSAERTGGSVSTLTIQRTQQEDSAVYLCASSLGSRYTFGSGTRLTVV.

J is TRBJ1-5 and V is TRBV6-5; no clear D. The CDR3 spans 12 residues. The germline CDR1 and CDR2 sequences are MNHEY and SVGAGI. Trimming pared 7 bases from V and 3 bases from J, leaving 7 bases between. As DNA, the CDR3 is TGTGCCAGCAACACCCTCAATCAGCCCCAGCATTTT. Amino acid sequence: CASNTLNQPQHF.

This clone was picked up one time. The rearrangement uses TRBV11-1 and TRBJ2-2, with D uncertain. Trimming took 2 bases from V and 3 from J, leaving 4 bases between them. The V gene's germline CDR1 is SGHAT and CDR2 FQDESV (reference sequence). The CDR3 is made up of 13 amino acids. CDR3 sequence reads: CASSLFDTGELFF. The CDR3 coding sequence is TGTGCCAGCAGCTTATTCGACACCGGGGAGCTGTTTTTT.

This clone was counted a few times. The V and J genes are TRBV21-1 and TRBJ2-7; no DNA check was done on the table's D call, TRBD2. TRBV21-1 is noted as a pseudogene. CDR3 length: 16 residues. CDR3 residues: CAISLGGSGTSGGPYF. CDR3 sequence (DNA): TGTGCCATCAGCCTCGGGGGATCCGGGACTAGCGGGGGACCGTACTTC.

This clone has a single count. J is TRBJ2-3 and V is TRBV2; 7 bases match TRBD1. Germline CDR1 and CDR2: SNHLY and FYNNEI. There are 14 residues in the CDR3. J gave up 1 base and V 6 bases, and 4 bases lay outside the gene matches. This chain's CDR3 is CASSQGEGTDTQYF. The CDR3 coding sequence is TGTGCCAGCAGCCAGGGGGAAGGCACAGATACGCAGTATTTT.

The chain couples TRBV5-1 to TRBJ2-2; D call uncertain. CDR3 length equals 12 residues. The ends were cut back, 4 bases at V and 8 bases at J, with 9 bases in the middle. Per the germline V gene, CDR1 is SGHRS and CDR2 is YFSETQ. The CDR3 sequence is CASSPQSGELFF. CDR3 coding DNA: TGCGCCAGCAGCCCTCAGTCAGGGGAGCTGTTTTTT.

This clone came up a few times. The chain links TRBV28 to TRBJ1-1; 7 nucleotides agree with TRBD1. This CDR3 region has 14 residues. Germline V gene lookup returns CDR1 MDHEN and CDR2 SYDVKM. V shed 6 bases and J 0 bases; nucleotides not matched to a gene: 4. The CDR3, as DNA: TGTGCCAGCAGCCACAGGGGAATGAACACTGAAGCTTTCTTT. Its translation: CASSHRGMNTEAFF. The full variable domain, in which reference TRBV28 and TRBJ1-1 provide the parts outside the CDR3, is DVKVTQSSRYLVKRTGEKVFLECVQDMDHENMFWYRQDPGLGLRLIYFSYDVKMKEKGDIPEGYSVSREKKERFSLILESASTNQTSMYLCASSHRGMNTEAFFGQGTRLTVV.

The rearrangement links TRBV5-1 to TRBJ2-7; D gene unclear. V lost 4 bases and J 5 bases, leaving 10 bases between the germline ends. The CDR3 extends over 12 amino acids. Per the germline V gene, CDR1 is SGHRS and CDR2 is YFSETQ. CDR3 sequence (DNA): TGCGCCAGCAGCGAGACACTGGACGAGCAGTACTTC. Translating gives CASSETLDEQYF.

On this clone: The sample contains more than one DNA sequence encoding this CDR3. The chain couples TRBV29-1 to TRBJ2-7, with 9 bases matching TRBD1. From germline, CDR1 is SQVTM and CDR2 ANQGSEA. Trimming at V came to 6 bases and at J to 4 bases, leaving 1 base not matched to a gene. The CDR3 spans 11 residues. The CDR3 DNA follows: TGCAGCGTCGGGACAGGGTACGAGCAGTACTTC. Translating gives CSVGTGYEQYF.

The chain links TRBV27 to TRBJ2-3; tentatively, D is TRBD2 (6 bases). This CDR3 region has 15 residues. The germline gives CDR1 MNHEY, CDR2 SMNVEV (reference sequence). Trimming shortened V by 3 bases and J by 0 bases, and 10 bases separated the two germline ends. The CDR3 here is CASSLVADSTDTQYF. DNA of the CDR3: TGTGCCAGCAGTTTGGTAGCGGATAGCACAGATACGCAGTATTTT.

The rearrangement joins TRBV6-5 to TRBJ2-5; 7 positions agree with TRBD2. V shed 4 bases, J shed 5 bases, and the junction held 7 bases outside the gene matches. CDR3 length equals 14 residues. The germline gives CDR1 MNHEY, CDR2 SVGAGI. CDR3 nucleotides: TGTGCCAGCAGTTCGACGGGGGGTCGGGAGACCCAGTACTTC. It yields the protein CASSSTGGRETQYF.

Here the CDR3 DNA reads TGTGCCAGCAGCCGCCGGTCCGATGTGGAAAAACTGTTTTTT. Translation gives CASSRRSDVEKLFF. This chain joins TRBV2 and TRBJ1-4; no firm D call. V lost 6 bases and J 8 bases, leaving 16 bases between the germline ends. The CDR3 length is 14 residues. Germline V CDR1 and CDR2: SNHLY, FYNNEI.